This T cell receptor beta chain derives from a study of early T cells in non-severe SARS-CoV-2 infection. In the study overall: The chains were unpaired, and the sequenced material was bulk RNA from unsorted whole blood.

This clonotype appeared a few times. The target antigen is unknown. The TCR library protocol was used to attach unique molecular identifiers. These identifiers were attached to individual cDNA molecules. In TCRdb, the 5' RACE reads were re-called with MiXCR into one record per CDR3 protein. The table lists about 50,000 distinct CDR3 sequences, around 6.4% of them singletons. CDR1 and CDR2 from the germline V gene are SGHTA and FQGNSA. V dropped 5 bases and J dropped 8 bases, with 10 bases sitting between them. The CDR3 runs to 12 residues. Study-level points and caveats: Missing private and CD4 specificities, VDJdb matching favored anti-spike CD8 responses.

The V gene is TRBV7-2, the J gene TRBJ2-1; TRBD2 might be the D (5 bases). The specimen comprised whole blood, sampled at baseline. The clonotype comes from an adult who was a healthcare worker with PCR-confirmed SARS-CoV-2 infection or an uninfected control (not recorded which). Here the CDR3 reads CASSETTYEQFF. Written as DNA, the CDR3 is TGTGCCAGCAGCGAGACTACGTATGAGCAGTTCTTC.